The rows below give T cell receptor beta chains drawn from one sample of a study of blood T cells in healthy people across ages. TCRdb independently ran MiXCR on the 5' RACE reads; one entry per CDR3 protein. The sample lists hundreds of thousands of distinct CDR3 sequences, roughly 53% occurring once. Sequences were obtained from blood. The source is a man in his 60s in good health. The CDR3 runs from the conserved cysteine through the conserved F or W. Fields, in order: D gene, J gene, clone size, V gene, CDR3 protein, CDR3 DNA. The D gene is left open where the match is weak. A row's size may be missing; if present it is once, few, many or a size class.

TRBD2 TRBJ2-2 - TRBV14 CASSQDHLAGGSGELFF TGTGCCAGCAGCCAAGATCACCTAGCGGGGGGGTCCGGGGAGCTGTTTTTT
TRBD1 TRBJ1-5 - TRBV4-1 CASSPTGRGDQPQHF TGCGCCAGCAGCCCCACGGGCAGGGGGGATCAGCCCCAGCATTTT
TRBD2 TRBJ2-3 - TRBV11-2 CASSLLAGGSTDTQYF TGTGCCAGCAGTTTACTAGCGGGGGGAAGCACAGATACGCAGTATTTT
- TRBJ2-5 - TRBV27 CASSLSESPQTQYF TGTGCCAGCAGTTTATCGGAGAGCCCCCAGACCCAGTACTTC
- TRBJ2-3 few TRBV7-8 CASSKGGTDTQYF TGTGCCAGCAGTAAAGGGGGGACAGATACGCAGTATTTT
- TRBJ1-2 few TRBV9 CASRPDANYGYTF TGTGCCAGCAGACCGGACGCAAACTATGGCTACACCTTC
TRBD1 TRBJ1-6 - TRBV10-3 CAHQGDRDHSPLHF TGTGCCCACCAAGGGGACAGGGATCATTCACCCCTCCACTTT
- TRBJ1-4 - TRBV11-2 CASSLGSLSVEKLFF TGTGCCAGCAGCTTAGGGTCTCTTTCGGTTGAAAAACTGTTTTTT
TRBD1 TRBJ1-1 few TRBV5-1 CASSLPGGSAEAFF TGCGCCAGCAGCTTGCCAGGGGGCAGCGCTGAAGCTTTCTTT
- TRBJ2-3 - TRBV6-1 CASSEAGRGLNTQYF TGTGCCAGCAGTGAAGCCGGCAGGGGACTTAATACGCAGTATTTT
- TRBJ1-2 - TRBV20-1 CSARGVSNYGYTF TGCAGTGCTAGAGGGGTTTCAAACTATGGCTACACCTTC
TRBD1 TRBJ2-1 - TRBV10-3 CAISGGQARSYNEQFF TGTGCCATCAGTGGGGGACAGGCGCGCTCCTACAATGAGCAGTTCTTC
- TRBJ2-1 - TRBV12-3/TRBV12-4 CASSSLRDGGNEQFF TGTGCCAGCAGTTCCCTGAGGGACGGAGGGAATGAGCAGTTCTTC
- TRBJ2-4 many TRBV4-2 CASSNSEGAKNIQYF TGTGCCAGCAGCAATAGCGAGGGAGCCAAAAACATTCAGTACTTC
- TRBJ1-5 few TRBV10-3 CAILEAPGQPQHF TGTGCCATCTTAGAGGCCCCCGGGCAGCCCCAGCATTTT
TRBD2 TRBJ2-5 many TRBV7-2 CASSLEGLAGGQETQYF TGTGCCAGCAGCTTAGAGGGGCTAGCGGGGGGTCAAGAGACCCAGTACTTC
- TRBJ1-6 - TRBV15 CATSREGNSPLHF TGTGCCACCAGCAGAGAGGGTAATTCACCCCTCCACTTT
TRBD1 TRBJ1-2 - TRBV9 CASSRQGFGGYTF TGTGCCAGCAGCAGACAGGGGTTCGGTGGCTACACCTTC
- TRBJ2-5 - TRBV9 CASSSTRDTSSTQYF TGTGCCAGCAGCTCGACCCGGGACACAAGTTCGACCCAGTACTTC
- TRBJ2-1 few TRBV14 CASSQDFQGTLRGQFF TGTGCCAGCAGCCAAGATTTCCAGGGAACCCTCCGGGGGCAGTTCTTC
- TRBJ2-4 - TRBV9 CASSVDGVGLNIQYF TGTGCCAGCAGCGTAGACGGTGTCGGCTTAAACATTCAGTACTTC
- TRBJ1-4 - TRBV3-1 CASSQDPASEKLFF TGTGCCAGCAGCCAAGATCCGGCATCCGAAAAACTGTTTTTT
TRBD1 TRBJ2-3 - TRBV18 CASSQTGQYTDTQYF TGTGCCAGCTCACAAACGGGACAGTACACAGATACGCAGTATTTT
- TRBJ2-7 - TRBV3-1 CASSQEWGTRSSYEQYF TGTGCCAGCAGCCAAGAATGGGGGACAAGGAGCTCCTACGAGCAGTACTTC
TRBD1 TRBJ2-1 - TRBV28 CASTQQGASSYNEQFF TGTGCCAGCACCCAACAGGGGGCGTCTTCCTACAATGAGCAGTTCTTC
TRBD2 TRBJ2-1 - TRBV20-1 CSARPTSGGNEQFF TGCAGTGCTAGACCGACTAGCGGGGGGAATGAGCAGTTCTTC
TRBD2 TRBJ2-5 - TRBV5-1 CASVGGGNPKGETQYF TGCGCCAGCGTCGGGGGGGGCAATCCCAAGGGAGAGACCCAGTACTTC
- TRBJ2-6 - TRBV5-1 CASGEVSGANVLTF TGCGCCAGCGGGGAAGTCTCTGGGGCCAACGTCCTGACTTTC
TRBD2 TRBJ2-3 - TRBV20-1 CSARELGTSGKNDVDTQYF TGCAGTGCTAGAGAACTCGGGACTAGCGGGAAAAACGATGTAGATACGCAGTATTTT
- TRBJ2-7 - TRBV10-2 CASIRCSYEQYF TGCGCCAGCATTAGATGCAGCTACGAGCAGTACTTC
- TRBJ2-1 few TRBV5-1 CASSQSVGAYPNEQFF TGCGCCAGCAGCCAATCCGTGGGGGCCTATCCCAATGAGCAGTTCTTC
TRBD2 TRBJ2-1 - TRBV18 CASSLTTSGGDNEQFF TGTGCCAGCTCACTCACTACTAGCGGGGGGGACAATGAGCAGTTCTTC
- TRBJ1-6 - TRBV3-1 CASTQSGGLYNSPLHF TGTGCCAGCACCCAATCGGGGGGTTTGTATAATTCACCCCTCCACTTT
- TRBJ2-7 - TRBV10-2 CASGQGRSYEQYF TGCGCCAGCGGGCAGGGGCGCTCCTACGAGCAGTACTTC
- TRBJ2-3 - TRBV4-1 CASSPKGSSDTQYF TGCGCCAGCAGCCCCAAGGGGTCCTCAGATACGCAGTATTTT
- TRBJ2-5 - TRBV20-1 CSASLRGQETQYF TGCAGTGCTAGTTTGAGGGGGCAAGAGACCCAGTACTTC
- TRBJ2-1 few TRBV3-1 CASSPNAGAPYNEQFF TGTGCCAGCAGCCCGAATGCGGGGGCCCCCTACAATGAGCAGTTCTTC
TRBD1 TRBJ1-5 once TRBV28 CASCSGTGGNQPQHF TGTGCCAGCTGCTCCGGGACAGGGGGTAATCAGCCCCAGCATTTT
- TRBJ2-7 many TRBV18 CASSPATGYEQYF TGTGCCAGCTCACCTGCGACAGGATACGAGCAGTACTTC
- TRBJ2-4 - TRBV12-3/TRBV12-4 CASSTWTEESIQYF TGTGCCAGCAGTACTTGGACAGAGGAAAGCATTCAGTACTTC
- TRBJ2-7 - TRBV6-2/TRBV6-3 CASYSQRGSYEQYF TGTGCCAGCTACTCTCAAAGGGGCTCCTACGAGCAGTACTTC
- TRBJ2-3 - TRBV12-3/TRBV12-4 CASKWTRGMADVEYF TGTGCCAGCAAATGGACAAGGGGCATGGCAGATGTGGAATATTTT
- TRBJ2-2 - TRBV9 CARGVEDHLAGELFF TGTGCCCGCGGCGTCGAGGATCATCTGGCCGGGGAGCTGTTTTTT
- TRBJ1-2 once TRBV20-1 CSARAVEKYGYTF TGCAGTGCTAGAGCGGTCGAGAAATATGGCTACACCTTC
TRBD1 TRBJ1-2 - TRBV24-1 CATSDSSGQYYGYTF TGTGCCACCAGTGACTCTTCGGGACAGTACTATGGCTACACCTTC
- TRBJ1-5 - TRBV7-9 CASSVGVGRPQHF TGTGCCAGCAGCGTAGGCGTGGGCCGGCCCCAGCATTTT
- TRBJ2-3 - TRBV2 CASSEATPGDTQYF TGTGCCAGCAGTGAGGCCACCCCTGGGGATACGCAGTATTTT
- TRBJ2-1 - TRBV6-1 CASSVSGALYNEQFF TGTGCCAGCAGTGTGTCAGGGGCCCTCTACAATGAGCAGTTCTTC
- TRBJ2-5 - TRBV4-2 CASSQTTTSQETQYF TGTGCCAGCAGCCAAACCACGACTAGCCAAGAGACCCAGTACTTC
TRBD1 TRBJ1-4 - TRBV6-6 CASSWGTGRNEKLFF TGTGCCAGCAGTTGGGGGACAGGGCGTAATGAAAAACTGTTTTTT
TRBD2 TRBJ2-3 - TRBV7-9 CASSQRLANTDTQYF TGTGCCAGCAGCCAAAGACTAGCGAACACAGATACGCAGTATTTT
TRBD2 TRBJ2-5 - TRBV28 CASRHTSGGGETQYF TGTGCCAGCAGGCATACTAGCGGGGGGGGAGAGACCCAGTACTTC
- TRBJ1-6 - TRBV25-1 CASSGYNSPLHF TGTGCCAGCAGTGGCTATAATTCACCCCTCCACTTT
- TRBJ2-4 few TRBV10-3 CAIRDPGRRKNIQYF TGTGCCATCAGGGACCCCGGCAGGCGCAAAAACATTCAGTACTTC
- TRBJ2-7 - TRBV3-1 CASSQDAGISVEQYF TGTGCCAGCAGCCAAGACGCAGGGATTAGTGTCGAGCAGTACTTC